This T cell receptor (beta chain) was recorded in a study of neurological immune-mediated disorders. This clonotype occurred many times. The CDR3 runs to 14 residues. Trimming stripped 1 base from V and 5 bases from J, with 12 bases between. The germline V gene has CDR1 DFQATT and CDR2 SNEGSKA (reference sequence). TCRdb reprocessed the 5' RACE reads with MiXCR, giving one entry per CDR3 protein. The data show tens of thousands of distinct CDR3 sequences, 3% to 4.5% seen once. The chain joins TRBV20-1 to TRBJ1-5; no clear D. The sample was PBMCs. This receptor was obtained from a woman in her twenties or thirties with multiple sclerosis. CDR3 nucleotide sequence: TGCAGTGCTAGAGCAGAGGTAGTCTATCAGCCCCAGCATTTT. It specifies CSARAEVVYQPQHF.